This T cell receptor (beta chain) was recorded in a study of T cell responses to AZD1222 COVID-19 vaccine. Some clones are missing from TCRdb's copy, which holds only in-frame ones; the method was immunoSEQ multiplex PCR. The repertoire holds about 150,000 clones, about 90% seen once, with about 6% in the top ten. The V gene lost 1 base and the J gene lost 6 bases, with 9 bases spanning the gap. There are 13 residues in the CDR3. Germline V gene sequence: CDR1 SGHTA, CDR2 FQGNSA. This sequence was found in an adult who received the AZD1222 COVID-19 vaccine. The rearrangement links TRBV7-2 to TRBJ1-2; no definite D call. The specimen was peripheral blood, collected 28 days after the second AZD1222 dose. This CDR3 reads CASSLDSLNGYTF. CDR3 DNA: TGTGCCAGCAGCTTAGACAGTTTAAATGGCTACACCTTC.